These 22 T cell receptor beta chains came from one sample sequenced in a study of T cells in Graves' hyperthyroidism and ophthalmopathy. RNA transcripts served as the template for amplifying TCR beta CDR3 regions. HTBI primers were employed in a first-round RT-PCR of the TCR CDR3. TCRdb reanalysed the multiplex PCR reads using MiXCR and keeps one entry per CDR3 protein. The sample lists some 760,000 distinct CDR3 sequences; approximately 14% were seen once. Sequencing was done on a sample of blood. Receptor source: a woman aged 18-29 years with Graves' hyperthyroidism.

Regarding this clonotype: A read error may be the cause here, since a much bigger clone is one base away. Here the CDR3 DNA reads TGCGCCAGCAGCTTGGAAGGACGGGCGTGCGAGCAGTACTTC. Translating it yields CASSLEGRACEQYF. The J gene is TRBJ2-7, the V gene TRBV5-1; D unclear. The V gene lost 0 bases and the J gene lost 6 bases, with 13 bases spanning the gap. Germline V gene sequence: CDR1 SGHRS, CDR2 YFSETQ. There are 14 residues in the CDR3.

This clonotype was seen a handful of times. The V call is TRBV4-2, the J call TRBJ2-5; 8 positions match TRBD2. Unmatched junction bases numbered 8, after V lost 0 bases and J lost 5 bases. This CDR3 spans 16 amino acids. Germline V lookup: CDR1 LGHNA, CDR2 YNFKEQ. The CDR3: CASSQEILAGSETQYF. The CDR3 DNA follows: TGTGCCAGCAGCCAAGAAATCCTAGCGGGCAGTGAGACCCAGTACTTC.

This clonotype was counted at least ten times. This sequence joins TRBV7-2 and TRBJ1-2; no clear D. The CDR3 length is 16 residues. Per germline, CDR1 SGHTA and CDR2 FQGNSA. V lost 1 base and J lost 3, with 15 bases in between. The chain's CDR3 is CASSLVAVRRDYGYTF. The DNA for the CDR3 is TGTGCCAGCAGCTTAGTGGCGGTCAGAAGAGACTATGGCTACACCTTC.

This chain links TRBV29-1 with TRBJ2-7; 11 bases match TRBD2. Germline V CDR1 and CDR2: SQVTM, ANQGSEA. This CDR3 contains 18 residues. J gave up 1 base and V 0 bases, and 11 bases lay outside the gene matches. CDR3 nucleotides: TGCAGCGTTGAAGACGATGCCCAGACTAGCGGGAATTCCTACGAGCAGTACTTC. Translation: CSVEDDAQTSGNSYEQYF.

The gene calls are TRBV12-3 or TRBV12-4 and TRBJ2-3; D remains ambiguous. Trimming removed 3 bases from V and 5 bases from J, with 9 bases in between. The CDR3 runs 13 residues. CDR3 in amino acids: CASSLVPEDTQYF. The CDR3 DNA reads as TGTGCCAGCAGTTTGGTCCCGGAAGATACGCAGTATTTT.

This chain connects TRBV7-9 to TRBJ1-5; possibly TRBD1 for D (6 bases). Germline V gene data show CDR1 as SEHNR and CDR2 as FQNEAQ (reference sequence). This CDR3 has 16 residues. V was clipped by 3 bases and J by 3 bases, with 15 bases between them. The CDR3 DNA follows: TGTGCCAGCAGCTTCTTCGGGGGCTGGAACAATCAGCCCCAGCATTTT. It is translated as CASSFFGGWNNQPQHF. Full variable domain (missing parts from reference TRBV7-9 and TRBJ1-5): DTGVSQNPRHKITKRGQNVTFRCDPISEHNRLYWYRQTLGQGPEFLTYFQNEAQLEKSRLLSDRFSAERPKGSFSTLEIQRTEQGDSAMYLCASSFFGGWNNQPQHFGDGTRLSIL.

This rearrangement joins TRBV28 to TRBJ2-1; D is undetermined. CDR3 size: 13 residues. CDR1 and CDR2 (germline): MDHEN, SYDVKM. V lost 2 bases and J lost 10, with 12 bases in between. CDR3 in DNA: TGTGCCAGCAGTTTAACCCCCCCCCGGGAGCAGTTCTTC. As protein: CASSLTPPREQFF. The variable domain in full, completed from reference TRBV28 and TRBJ2-1, reads DVKVTQSSRYLVKRTGEKVFLECVQDMDHENMFWYRQDPGLGLRLIYFSYDVKMKEKGDIPEGYSVSREKKERFSLILESASTNQTSMYLCASSLTPPREQFFGPGTRLTVL.

The chain recombines TRBV27 with TRBJ2-7; tentatively, D is TRBD2 (7 bases). Germline CDR1 and CDR2: MNHEY and SMNVEV (reference sequence). V was cut by 6 bases and J by 2 bases, with 17 bases left in between. The CDR3 is 15 residues long. The CDR3 DNA reads TGTGCCAGCAGCCTGGGGGGGCCCTTAGCCTACGAGCAGTACTTC. This translates into CASSLGGPLAYEQYF.

This clonotype was seen repeatedly, ten times or more. The chain uses TRBV4-3 and TRBJ1-2; no firm D call. Germline V CDR1 and CDR2: LGHNA, YSLEER. The CDR3 covers 15 residues. Trimming cost V 1 base and J 4 bases, with 13 bases left between them. The CDR3 DNA reads as TGCGCCAGCAGCCAAGCCGAAGGCGGTGTCTATGGCTACACCTTC. Translation gives CASSQAEGGVYGYTF.

This chain joins TRBV9 and TRBJ1-3; D is unresolved. The CDR3 has 16 residues. The V gene's germline CDR1 is SGDLS and CDR2 YYNGEE. Trimming pared 0 bases from V and 0 bases from J, leaving 10 bases between. This CDR3 reads CASSVGDNISGNTIYF. DNA for the CDR3: TGTGCCAGCAGCGTAGGGGATAATATCTCTGGAAACACCATATATTTT.

This clonotype was counted a few times. J is TRBJ2-5 and V is TRBV4-1; 8 bases map to TRBD1. CDR1 is MGHRA and CDR2 is YSYEKL in the germline V gene. The CDR3 length is 13 residues. Unmatched junction bases numbered 6, after V lost 1 base and J lost 11 bases. CDR3: CASSQVRGQLQYF. CDR3 sequence (DNA): TGCGCCAGCAGCCAAGTCAGGGGGCAGCTACAGTACTTC.

Many counts were recorded for this clonotype. The genes are TRBV30 and TRBJ2-3, with D possibly being TRBD1 (6 bases). This CDR3 spans 14 amino acids. Trimming cost V 2 bases and J 1 base, with 10 bases left between them. Germline-derived CDR1 and CDR2 are GTSNPN and SVGIG (reference sequence). DNA of the CDR3: TGTGCCTGGAGTAAGGCAGGGGGCACAGATACGCAGTATTTT. It translates to CAWSKAGGTDTQYF.

This clonotype has ten or more counts. This chain uses TRBV7-8 with TRBJ2-1; 7 positions match TRBD2. CDR3 length: 15 residues. The germline gives CDR1 SGHVS, CDR2 FQNEAQ. The V gene end was trimmed by 1 base and the J gene end by 8 bases; junction bases not matched to a gene: 8. CDR3 bases: TGTGCCAGCAGCTTAGGGCGGGAGCAATTACATGAGCAGTTCTTC. Protein: CASSLGREQLHEQFF.

This clonotype was detected many times. The rearrangement joins TRBV11-2 to TRBJ2-7; 12 bases fit TRBD2. The CDR3 runs to 15 residues. Germline lookup yields CDR1 SGHAT and CDR2 FQNNGV. J lost 6 bases, V lost 1 base, and 4 bases had no gene match. The CDR3 nucleotides read TGTGCCAGCAGCTTAGTCGGACTAGCGGGAACCGAGCAGTACTTC. As protein: CASSLVGLAGTEQYF.

In regard to this clonotype: This clone may be a read error of a much larger clone one base away. The V call is TRBV30, the J call TRBJ1-5, with D perhaps TRBD1 (5 bases). The CDR3 is made up of 15 amino acids. V lost 1 base, J lost 3 bases, and 13 bases lay in between. Looked up from germline, CDR1 is GTSNPN and CDR2 is SVGIG (reference sequence). CDR3 region: CAWSGRDLFNQPQHF. CDR3 sequence (DNA): TGTGCCTGGAGTGGACGGGACCTATTCAATCAGCCCCAGCATTTT.

The sample holds a few counts of this clonotype. V gene TRBV6-1 combines with J gene TRBJ2-7; the match to TRBD1 covers 7 bases. CDR1 MNHNS and CDR2 SASEGT come from the germline V gene. The CDR3 is 14 amino acids. Trimming at V came to 4 bases and at J to 4 bases, leaving 7 bases not matched to a gene. The CDR3, as DNA: TGTGCCAGCAGTGTCGACAGGGACCGTTACGAGCAGTACTTC. It translates to CASSVDRDRYEQYF.

The chain combines TRBV5-6 with TRBJ1-1; D is ambiguous. Germline CDR1 SGHDT, CDR2 YYEEEE. The CDR3 has 12 residues. With 2 bases removed from V and 7 bases from J, the gap between germline ends came to 9 bases. Here the CDR3 DNA reads TGTGCCAGCAGCTTCCAAAATGATGAAGCTTTCTTT. Translated, it gives CASSFQNDEAFF.

This clonotype was counted at least ten times. This chain links TRBV28 with TRBJ1-5; D unclear. The V gene's germline CDR1 is MDHEN and CDR2 SYDVKM. V was clipped by 8 bases and J by 5 bases, with 10 bases between them. This CDR3 contains 12 residues. CDR3: CASLTIDQPQHF. The CDR3 DNA follows: TGTGCCAGCCTCACTATCGATCAGCCCCAGCATTTT.

This clonotype was seen more than once but under ten times. This chain joins TRBV20-1 and TRBJ2-3, with D unclear. Germline CDR1 and CDR2: DFQATT and SNEGSKA (reference sequence). V dropped 5 bases and J dropped 2 bases, with 11 bases sitting between them. The CDR3 runs to 13 residues. The CDR3, as DNA: TGCAGTGCTCCTGAGGTTTACACAGATACGCAGTATTTT. As protein: CSAPEVYTDTQYF.

This clonotype was observed a few times. CDR3 sequence: CAISEARGSVYEQYF. Here the CDR3 DNA reads TGTGCCATCAGTGAGGCCAGGGGAAGCGTGTACGAGCAGTACTTC. The chain is built from TRBV10-3 and TRBJ2-7, with D possibly matching TRBD1 (6 bases). The CDR3 is made up of 15 amino acids. V shed 2 bases and J shed 4 bases, with 15 bases lying between them. Germline V gene lookup returns CDR1 ENHRY and CDR2 SYGVKD.

This clonotype was seen repeatedly, ten times or more. The chain links TRBV27 to TRBJ1-1; D might be TRBD1 (5 bases). Germline loops: CDR1 MNHEY, CDR2 SMNVEV (reference sequence). V was clipped by 3 bases and J by 0 bases, with 17 bases between them. CDR3 length equals 17 residues. The CDR3 DNA sequence: TGTGCCAGCAGTTTCCGGTTGCGGGGGTCGGTGAACACTGAAGCTTTCTTT. Its translation is CASSFRLRGSVNTEAFF.

This clonotype was counted at least ten times. The chain combines TRBV7-9 with TRBJ2-1, with 7 bases matching TRBD1. Germline CDR1 and CDR2: SEHNR and FQNEAQ (reference sequence). J lost 8 bases, V lost 5 bases, and 12 bases had no gene match. The CDR3 length is 15 residues. CDR3 loop: CASSPRDRARDEQFF. The CDR3 DNA sequence: TGTGCCAGCAGCCCCCGAGACAGGGCTCGCGATGAGCAGTTCTTC.